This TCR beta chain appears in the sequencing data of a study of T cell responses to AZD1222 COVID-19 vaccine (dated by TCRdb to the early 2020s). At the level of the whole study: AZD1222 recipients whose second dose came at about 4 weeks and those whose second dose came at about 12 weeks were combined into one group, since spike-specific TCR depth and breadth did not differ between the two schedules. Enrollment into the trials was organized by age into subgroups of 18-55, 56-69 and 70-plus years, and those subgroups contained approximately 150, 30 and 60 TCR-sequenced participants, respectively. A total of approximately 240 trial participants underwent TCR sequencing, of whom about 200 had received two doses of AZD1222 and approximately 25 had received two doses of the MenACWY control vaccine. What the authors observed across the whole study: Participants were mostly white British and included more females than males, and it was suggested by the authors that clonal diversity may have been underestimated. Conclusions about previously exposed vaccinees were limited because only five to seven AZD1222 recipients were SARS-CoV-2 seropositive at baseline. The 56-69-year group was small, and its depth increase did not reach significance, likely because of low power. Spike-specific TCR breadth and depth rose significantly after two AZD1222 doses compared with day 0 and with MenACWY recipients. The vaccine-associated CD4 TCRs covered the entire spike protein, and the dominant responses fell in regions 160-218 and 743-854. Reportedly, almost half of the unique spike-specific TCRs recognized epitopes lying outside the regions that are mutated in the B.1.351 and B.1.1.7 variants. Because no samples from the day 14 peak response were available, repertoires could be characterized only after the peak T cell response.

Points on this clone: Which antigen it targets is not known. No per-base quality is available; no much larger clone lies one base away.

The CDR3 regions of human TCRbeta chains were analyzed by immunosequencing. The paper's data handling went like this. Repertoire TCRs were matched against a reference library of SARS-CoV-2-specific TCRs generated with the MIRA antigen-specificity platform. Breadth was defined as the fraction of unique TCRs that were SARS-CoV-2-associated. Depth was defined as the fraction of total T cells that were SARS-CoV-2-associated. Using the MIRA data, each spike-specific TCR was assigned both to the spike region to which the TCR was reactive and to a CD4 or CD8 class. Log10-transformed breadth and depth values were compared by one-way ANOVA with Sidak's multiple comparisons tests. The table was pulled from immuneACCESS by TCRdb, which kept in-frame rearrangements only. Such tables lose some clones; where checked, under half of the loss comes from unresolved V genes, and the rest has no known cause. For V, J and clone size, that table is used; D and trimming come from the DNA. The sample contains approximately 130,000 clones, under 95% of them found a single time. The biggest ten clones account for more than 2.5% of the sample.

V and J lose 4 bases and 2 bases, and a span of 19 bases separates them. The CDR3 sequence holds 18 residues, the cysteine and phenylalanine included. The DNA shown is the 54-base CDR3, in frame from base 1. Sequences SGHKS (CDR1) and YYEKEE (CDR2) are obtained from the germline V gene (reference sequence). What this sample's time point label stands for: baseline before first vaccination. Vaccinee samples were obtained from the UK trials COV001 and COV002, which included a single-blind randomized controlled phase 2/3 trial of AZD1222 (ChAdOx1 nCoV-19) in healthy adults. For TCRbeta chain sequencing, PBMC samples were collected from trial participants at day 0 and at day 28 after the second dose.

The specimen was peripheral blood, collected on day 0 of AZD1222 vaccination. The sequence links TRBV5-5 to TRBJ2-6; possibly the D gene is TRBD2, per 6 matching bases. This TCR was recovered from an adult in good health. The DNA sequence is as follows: TGTGCCAGCAGCCCGGGAGCATTGAGGGGAGCTGGGGCCAACGTCCTGACTTTC. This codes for CASSPGALRGAGANVLTF.